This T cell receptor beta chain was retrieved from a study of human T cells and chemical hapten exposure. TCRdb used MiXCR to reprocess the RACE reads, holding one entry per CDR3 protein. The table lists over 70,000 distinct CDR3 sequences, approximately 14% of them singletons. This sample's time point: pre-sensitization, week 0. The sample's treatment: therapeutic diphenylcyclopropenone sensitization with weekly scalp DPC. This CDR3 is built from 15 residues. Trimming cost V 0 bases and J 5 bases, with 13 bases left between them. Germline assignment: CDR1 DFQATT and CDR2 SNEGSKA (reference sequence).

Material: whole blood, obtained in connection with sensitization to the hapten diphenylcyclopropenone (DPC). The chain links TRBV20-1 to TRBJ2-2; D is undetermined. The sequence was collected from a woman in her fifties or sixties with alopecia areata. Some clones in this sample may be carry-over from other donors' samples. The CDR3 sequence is CSAREGFSGTGELFF. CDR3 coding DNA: TGCAGTGCTAGAGAGGGGTTTTCCGGGACCGGGGAGCTGTTTTTT.